This is a list of T cell receptor beta chains from one sample in a study of CD8 T cells in Susac syndrome. TCRdb processed the immunoSEQ multiplex PCR reads anew with MiXCR; each CDR3 protein has one entry. This repertoire shows about 240,000 distinct CDR3 sequences, almost 97% found once; its top ten account for approximately 0.094%. Sample: CD4+ T cells from PBMCs. These receptor sequences come from a human donor with Susac syndrome. Each CDR3 is given with its conserved first and last residue. Each record gives: V gene, J gene, CDR3 protein.

>TRBV28|TRBJ2-7
CASRERAGPGEQYF
>TRBV29-1|TRBJ2-5
CSVGAWMTETQYF
>TRBV20-1|TRBJ2-1
CSAKMGLSYEQFF
>TRBV20-1|TRBJ2-3
CSALRGNTDTQYF
>TRBV20-1|TRBJ2-1
CSAVSGLENEQFF
>TRBV29-1|TRBJ2-1
CSVEANNEQFF
>TRBV7-9|TRBJ1-1
CASSSRPGQGVTEAFF
>TRBV29-1|TRBJ1-1
CSAYRGTNTEAFF
>TRBV7-6|TRBJ2-1
CASSLAAAGAHNEQFF
>TRBV15|TRBJ1-5
CATSTEVGGLQPQHF
>TRBV28|TRBJ2-2
CASSLAGQGAGELFF
>TRBV29-1|TRBJ2-3
CSVEASRTDTQYF
>TRBV12-5|TRBJ2-1
CASGLGSKSWQGLQQFF
>TRBV5-1|TRBJ2-3
CASSTGRDRDIDTQYF